This T cell receptor beta chain was recovered during a study of neurological immune-mediated disorders. General observations from the study: There were no CDR3 amino acid sequences shared by expanded clones across subjects, a result suggesting private repertoires in all groups. While HTLV-1-associated myelopathy showed the greatest TCR clonal expansion, multiple sclerosis showed the least, falling below healthy controls.

The cDNA came from 5'RACE, which used 10-nucleotide random UMIs. Sequencing of 15-18 subjects in each run yielded over 190 million TCR-beta sequences. TCRdb reprocessed the 5' RACE reads via MiXCR and lists one record per CDR3 protein. The table has some 49,000 distinct CDR3 sequences, less than 12% seen once. This clonotype has ten or more counts. The target antigen is unknown. As to time point: longitudinal time-point 1 (baseline). The CDR3 loop spans 17 amino acids. The V end lost 3 bases, the J end lost 1 base, and 16 bases lay between the germline ends. The germline V gene has CDR1 SGHTA and CDR2 FQGNSA.

Sequenced: PBMCs. The sequence was obtained from a woman in her forties in good health. The J gene is TRBJ2-4, the V gene TRBV7-2, with unresolved D. For the CDR3, the DNA is TGTGCCAGCAGCTTGGCTGCGTCCACATCGGCCAAAAACATTCAGTACTTC. Protein sequence: CASSLAASTSAKNIQYF.